What follows describes a single T cell receptor (beta chain). Data came from immunoSEQ multiplex PCR; TCRdb stores just in-frame clones and leaves some out. The sample shows 600,000 or so clones, around 87% of them seen only once. The CDR3 contains 15 residues. V was clipped by 5 bases and J by 7 bases; unmatched bases: 7. Germline lookup yields CDR1 SEHNR and CDR2 FQNEAQ (reference sequence). This entry belongs to a study of shared T cell receptors in the human thymus. The same specimen was also included in a second study, on human thymus T cells. As reported in that work: Related research examined unrelated individuals and reported that their thymic repertoires overlapped highly.

This chain uses TRBV7-9 with TRBJ1-6, with TRBD1 identical over 8 bases. Specimen: thymocytes. This TCR came from a boy younger than two with a congenital heart defect. The CDR3 loop is CASSENRGRNSPLHF. CDR3 nucleotide sequence: TGTGCCAGCAGCGAAAACAGGGGGAGAAATTCACCCCTCCACTTT. The variable domain in full, with the rest retrieved from reference TRBV7-9 and TRBJ1-6, is DTGVSQNPRHKITKRGQNVTFRCDPISEHNRLYWYRQTLGQGPEFLTYFQNEAQLEKSRLLSDRFSAERPKGSFSTLEIQRTEQGDSAMYLCASSENRGRNSPLHFGNGTRLTVT.